The 25 T cell receptor beta chains reported below all come from one sample, sequenced in a study of OX40 agonist ivuxolimab in advanced cancers. Repertoires were generated with immunoSEQ multiplex PCR, while TCRdb's copy carries only in-frame clones and drops some. The sample lists approximately 12,000 clones, roughly 80% occurring once. The starting material was CD4+ or CD8+ T cells sorted from blood, obtained in a trial of the OX40 agonist ivuxolimab. All receptors derive from an adult with an advanced solid tumor such as melanoma, head and neck, liver or kidney cancer.

As to this clone: A much larger clonotype is one base distant, so this may be a read error. The chain joins TRBV2 to TRBJ2-7; D gene uncertain. CDR1 is SNHLY, CDR2 FYNNEI, per germline. Trimming left V 6 bases short and J 0 bases short, with 3 bases between. The CDR3 spans 11 residues. The CDR3 nucleotides read TGTGCCAGCAGGGCCTCCTACGAGCAGTACTTC. It yields the protein CASRASYEQYF.

The J gene is TRBJ2-3, the V gene TRBV7-3, with 8 bases that match TRBD1. Losses at the gene ends were 5 bases for V and 3 bases for J; bases not matched to a gene: 4. The CDR3 is made up of 14 amino acids. Germline CDR1 and CDR2: SGHTA and FQGTGA. Here the CDR3 reads CASSLGTGTDTQYF. The CDR3 DNA sequence: TGTGCCAGCAGCCTAGGGACAGGTACAGATACGCAGTATTTT.

This clone occurred once. The CDR3 coding sequence is TGTGCCAGCAGCGTATCCGGGACAGGGAATGTAAATGAGCAGTTCTTC. This translates into CASSVSGTGNVNEQFF. V is TRBV6-4 and J is TRBJ2-1, with 9 nucleotides matching TRBD1. V dropped 6 bases and J dropped 7; count of bases not matched to a gene: 13. CDR1 and CDR2 from the germline V gene are MRHNA and SNTAGT. This CDR3 is built from 16 residues.

In its sample, this clone was seen once. J is TRBJ2-7 and V is TRBV5-1; 9 nucleotides match TRBD1. The CDR3 consists of 16 residues. Germline lookup yields CDR1 SGHRS and CDR2 YFSETQ. After removal of 0 bases from V and 0 bases from J, the junction contained 4 bases not matched to a gene. CDR3 sequence: CASSLARQGGSYEQYF. The CDR3 bases are TGCGCCAGCAGCTTGGCGCGACAGGGGGGCTCCTACGAGCAGTACTTC.

A remark on this clone: A junction end diverges from the germline sequence, so it may reflect a read error. The V and J genes are TRBV7-7 and TRBJ2-1, with 7 nucleotides matching TRBD2. Germline-derived CDR1 and CDR2 are SSHAT and FNYEAQ (reference sequence). The CDR3 length is 15 residues. The CDR3 region is CASSPWAGAYNEQFF. DNA of the CDR3: TGTGCTAGCAGCCCCTGGGCGGGAGCGTACAATGAGCAGTTCTTC.

This sequence joins TRBV6-5 and TRBJ1-1; D is undetermined. CDR3 length equals 11 residues. The germline CDR1 and CDR2 sequences are MNHEY and SVGAGI. The V and J ends lost 2 bases and 6 bases respectively, with 4 bases between them. DNA of the CDR3: TGTGCCAGCAGTTACACCCCTGAAGCTTTCTTT. This translates into CASSYTPEAFF.

The CDR3 here is CASSQEAGHAYEQYF. In DNA form, the CDR3 reads TGCGCCAGCAGCCAAGAGGCGGGGCATGCCTACGAGCAGTACTTC. This chain connects TRBV4-3 to TRBJ2-7; a weak D match, TRBD2 (6 bases). Trimming took off 0 bases at V and 2 bases at J, with 11 bases between the two ends. The CDR3 covers 15 residues. Germline V gives CDR1 LGHNA, CDR2 YSLEER.

V is TRBV5-6 and J is TRBJ1-5, with D perhaps matching TRBD1 (5 bases). Germline CDR1 SGHDT, CDR2 YYEEEE. Trimming removed 6 bases at V and 0 bases at J, with 19 bases between. There are 17 residues in the CDR3. The chain's CDR3 is CASTLGGTINSNQPQHF. For the CDR3, the DNA is TGTGCCAGCACCCTGGGAGGGACCATCAATAGCAATCAGCCCCAGCATTTT.

A few counts support this clone. The J gene is TRBJ1-1, the V gene TRBV11-3; D uncertain. Trimming took 2 bases from V and 1 from J, leaving 5 bases between them. Germline CDR1 and CDR2: SGHNT and YENEEA. CDR3 size: 13 residues. The CDR3 reads CASSLRPNTEAFF. The CDR3 nucleotides read TGTGCCAGCAGCTTACGGCCGAACACTGAAGCTTTCTTT.

The rearrangement uses TRBV7-9 and TRBJ2-2, with D perhaps given as TRBD1 or TRBD2 (5 bases each). The CDR3 extends over 16 amino acids. V was pared by 2 bases and J by 2 bases, with 12 bases between. Germline loops: CDR1 SEHNR, CDR2 FQNEAQ (reference sequence). The CDR3 here is CASSLPGTANTGELFF. The CDR3, as DNA: TGTGCCAGCAGCTTACCGGGGACCGCCAACACCGGGGAGCTGTTTTTT.

Only a few counts were recorded for this clone. This chain connects TRBV5-1 to TRBJ2-1; D ambiguous. CDR3 length: 11 amino acids. Deletions cut 4 bases from V and 4 bases from J, with 3 bases between. Germline V gives CDR1 SGHRS, CDR2 YFSETQ. The CDR3 DNA reads TGCGCCAGCAGCCTGTACAATGAGCAGTTCTTC. Translated, it gives CASSLYNEQFF. Variable domain in full (rest from reference TRBV5-1 and TRBJ2-1): KAGVTQTPRYLIKTRGQQVTLSCSPISGHRSVSWYQQTPGQGLQFLFEYFSETQRNKGNFPGRFSGRQFSNSRSEMNVSTLELGDSALYLCASSLYNEQFFGPGTRLTVL.

The chain carries TRBV9 and TRBJ2-7; TRBD1 is a possible D gene (5 bases). This CDR3 has 16 amino acids. Trimming took off 4 bases at V and 5 bases at J, with 22 bases between the two ends. Germline V gene data show CDR1 as SGDLS and CDR2 as YYNGEE. CDR3 in DNA: TGTGCCAGCAGCCCAGACGACAGACGATCGGTTGACGAGCAGTACTTC. Translating it yields CASSPDDRRSVDEQYF.

The chain combines TRBV28 with TRBJ2-6; 10 positions agree with TRBD1. V was clipped by 7 bases and J by 4 bases; unmatched bases: 4. The CDR3 has 15 residues. The germline gives CDR1 MDHEN, CDR2 SYDVKM. The CDR3 coding sequence is TGTGCCAGCACGACAGGGGGCGCGGGGGCCAACGTCCTGACTTTC. Translation: CASTTGGAGANVLTF. Combining the CDR3 with reference TRBV28 and TRBJ2-6 gives the whole variable domain DVKVTQSSRYLVKRTGEKVFLECVQDMDHENMFWYRQDPGLGLRLIYFSYDVKMKEKGDIPEGYSVSREKKERFSLILESASTNQTSMYLCASTTGGAGANVLTFGAGSRLTVL.

The chain combines TRBV9 with TRBJ2-3; 7 bases agree with TRBD2. The trim removed 3 bases at V and 2 bases at J, leaving 9 bases unmatched. The CDR3 contains 16 residues. Per the germline V gene, CDR1 is SGDLS and CDR2 is YYNGEE. The CDR3 loop is CASSDSTSEVTDTQYF. The CDR3 DNA is TGTGCCAGCAGCGATAGTACTAGCGAGGTCACAGATACGCAGTATTTT.

CDR3 nucleotides: TGTGCCAGCAGCGTAGCGGGAGGGCCCTGGAATGAGCAGTTCTTC. Translation: CASSVAGGPWNEQFF. This chain links TRBV9 with TRBJ2-1, with 8 bases lining up with TRBD2. The V and J ends lost 0 bases and 7 bases, in that order; junction bases with no gene match: 6. The CDR3 is 15 amino acids. Per germline, CDR1 SGDLS and CDR2 YYNGEE.

V usage is TRBV11-1 and J usage is TRBJ2-3; D gene ambiguous. The V gene lost 5 bases and the J gene lost 6 bases, with 6 bases spanning the gap. CDR1 and CDR2 from the germline V gene are SGHAT and FQDESV (reference sequence). The CDR3 runs 11 residues. As DNA, the CDR3 is TGTGCCAGCAGCCTTTGGGATACGCAGTATTTT. It yields the protein CASSLWDTQYF.

The rearrangement links TRBV5-5 to TRBJ1-5, with 7 bases aligning to TRBD1. J lost 1 base, V lost 0 bases, and 1 base had no gene match. From germline, CDR1 is SGHKS and CDR2 YYEKEE (reference sequence). The CDR3 sequence is 15 residues long. CDR3 DNA: TGTGCCAGCAGCTTGGGACAGGGCAGCAATCAGCCCCAGCATTTT. It yields the protein CASSLGQGSNQPQHF.

This chain links TRBV2 with TRBJ2-1; 12 bases agree with TRBD2. Germline-derived CDR1 and CDR2 are SNHLY and FYNNEI. J was trimmed by 6 bases and V by 9 bases; bases with no gene match: 6. The CDR3 covers 14 residues. In DNA, the CDR3 is TGTGCCAGTCCCCCTAGCGGGAGGGCCAATGAGCAGTTCTTC. This encodes CASPPSGRANEQFF.

V gene TRBV30 combines with J gene TRBJ1-6; maybe TRBD1 (6 bases). Germline V gives CDR1 GTSNPN, CDR2 SVGIG (reference sequence). This CDR3 is built from 17 residues. V lost 3 bases and J 4 bases, leaving 19 bases between the germline ends. The CDR3, as DNA: TGTGCCTGGAGCCGGGACACCGAAGTTTATTATAATTCACCCCTCCACTTT. This sequence encodes CAWSRDTEVYYNSPLHF.

As DNA, the CDR3 is TGTGCCAGTAGTCCCGGGTCTACCTACGAGCAGTACTTC. Residues: CASSPGSTYEQYF. This chain joins TRBV19 and TRBJ2-7; D is ambiguous. CDR3 length: 13 residues. Germline V gene sequence: CDR1 LNHDA, CDR2 SQIVND (reference sequence). V lost 5 bases and J lost 2, with 10 bases in between.

V is TRBV11-2 and J is TRBJ2-7; 9 bases are shared with TRBD2. J was trimmed by 2 bases and V by 3 bases; bases with no gene match: 5. CDR3 length equals 15 residues. Germline CDR1 and CDR2: SGHAT and FQNNGV. The CDR3 region is CASSLRQRGAYEQYF. The CDR3 DNA reads TGTGCCAGCAGCTTGCGGCAGCGGGGGGCCTACGAGCAGTACTTC.

This clone was recorded a few times. The V and J genes are TRBV7-9 and TRBJ2-1, with 10 bases aligning to TRBD1. The CDR3 is 16 amino acids. Germline V gives CDR1 SEHNR, CDR2 FQNEAQ (reference sequence). V shed 2 bases and J 2 bases; nucleotides not matched to a gene: 3. Written as DNA, the CDR3 is TGTGCCAGCAGCTTAATTGGGACAGGGGCCTACAATGAGCAGTTCTTC. Protein: CASSLIGTGAYNEQFF. Full variable domain (rest looked up from reference TRBV7-9 and TRBJ2-1): DTGVSQNPRHKITKRGQNVTFRCDPISEHNRLYWYRQTLGQGPEFLTYFQNEAQLEKSRLLSDRFSAERPKGSFSTLEIQRTEQGDSAMYLCASSLIGTGAYNEQFFGPGTRLTVL.

The chain uses TRBV19 and TRBJ2-7; 9 bases fit TRBD2. J was trimmed by 9 bases and V by 5 bases; bases with no gene match: 11. The CDR3 extends over 14 amino acids. Per germline, CDR1 LNHDA and CDR2 SQIVND (reference sequence). CDR3 residues: CASSYGTSPGGQYF. The DNA of the CDR3 is TGTGCCAGTAGTTATGGGACTAGCCCCGGCGGGCAGTACTTC.

This clone was counted between two and nine times. Different DNA sequences within this sample yield the same CDR3. V is TRBV9 and J is TRBJ2-1, with TRBD2 identical over 10 bases. This CDR3 spans 17 amino acids. Germline-derived CDR1 and CDR2 are SGDLS and YYNGEE. J gave up 9 bases and V 3 bases, and 15 bases lay outside the gene matches. The CDR3 loop reads CASSAFPGALAGAEQFF. In DNA, the CDR3 is TGTGCCAGCAGCGCCTTCCCCGGGGCGCTAGCGGGAGCTGAGCAGTTCTTC.

This chain joins TRBV9 and TRBJ2-7; 12 positions agree with TRBD2. This CDR3 is 16 amino acids long. Germline CDR1 SGDLS, CDR2 YYNGEE. Trimming took 2 bases from V and 3 from J; bases not matched to a gene: 6. CDR3 nucleotides: TGTGCCAGCAGCGTGGAGTCGACTAGCGGGAGCTACGAGCAGTACTTC. Its protein product is CASSVESTSGSYEQYF.